A selection of T cell receptor beta chains follows, all from one sample in a study of blood T cell repertoires in COVID-19. Here immunoSEQ multiplex PCR was the method, and the copy in TCRdb shows in-frame clones only, minus some. This table holds roughly 150,000 clones, roughly 82% found once. Sequencing used peripheral blood. The receptor source for this set is a woman aged 45 to 65 with acute or convalescent COVID-19. CDR3s include the opening cysteine and the closing phenylalanine or tryptophan. The D gene is left open where the match is weak. Clone size is shown for a subset of rows, as once, few, many or a class of expanded clone.

-	TRBD1	TRBJ2-3	TRBV6-6	TGTGCCAGCAGCACCACCCCCGGGACAGGGGAGTATACGCAGTATTTT	CASSTTPGTGEYTQYF
once	-	TRBJ1-5	TRBV2	TGTGCCACCCTACCAGGGTTGGGTCAGCCCCAGCATTTT	CATLPGLGQPQHF
-	-	TRBJ1-6	TRBV25-1	TGTGCCAGCAGGCAAACAGTGAATTCACCCCTCCACTTT	CASRQTVNSPLHF
-	-	TRBJ2-7	TRBV9	TGTGCCAGCAGCTCAAGCCTTCATGGCTACGAGCAGTACTTC	CASSSSLHGYEQYF
-	TRBD2	TRBJ2-7	TRBV7-2	TGTGTCAGCAGCTTGGGAAAAGCGGGAGGCCTCTACTCCTACGAGCAGTACTTC	CVSSLGKAGGLYSYEQYF
-	TRBD1	TRBJ1-6	TRBV6-2/TRBV6-3	TGTGCCAGCAGTTACGAGACAGGGCGGATTAGCTCCTATAATTCACCCCTCCACTTT	CASSYETGRISSYNSPLHF
-	TRBD2	TRBJ2-1	TRBV7-9	TGTGCCACCAAGCCGGGACTAGCGGACAATGAGCAGTTCTTC	CATKPGLADNEQFF
-	-	TRBJ2-7	TRBV6-5	TGTGCCAGCAGTTACAGGTTCACTACGGACGAGCAGTACTTC	CASSYRFTTDEQYF
-	-	TRBJ1-1	TRBV6-2/TRBV6-3	TGTGCCAGCAGTGGGGGGGTTTATCCGAACACTGAAGCTTTCTTT	CASSGGVYPNTEAFF
once	-	TRBJ2-4	TRBV4-3	TGCGCCAGCAGCCAAGATCTAATAGCCAAAAACATTCAGTACTTC	CASSQDLIAKNIQYF
once	-	TRBJ2-7	TRBV6-6	TGTGCCAGCAATTCCCAGGGGGGCGAGCAGTACTTC	CASNSQGGEQYF
-	TRBD1	TRBJ2-2	TRBV10-1	TGCGCCAGCAGAAACGGACAGGGTACCGGGGAGCTGTTTTTT	CASRNGQGTGELFF
-	TRBD1	TRBJ2-5	TRBV4-1	TGCGCCAGCAGCCGAGACCGGGACAGGGTCGAGGCCCAGTACTTC	CASSRDRDRVEAQYF
-	-	TRBJ1-6	TRBV18	TGTGCCAGCGCAACGGGGAATTCACCCCTCCACTTT	CASATGNSPLHF
-	-	TRBJ1-3	TRBV25-1	TGTGCCAGCAGATTCAACTCTGGAAACACCATATATTTT	CASRFNSGNTIYF
once	TRBD2	TRBJ2-5	TRBV28	TGTGCCAGCAGTTTAAGCGGGGGGGAGACCCAGTACTTC	CASSLSGGETQYF